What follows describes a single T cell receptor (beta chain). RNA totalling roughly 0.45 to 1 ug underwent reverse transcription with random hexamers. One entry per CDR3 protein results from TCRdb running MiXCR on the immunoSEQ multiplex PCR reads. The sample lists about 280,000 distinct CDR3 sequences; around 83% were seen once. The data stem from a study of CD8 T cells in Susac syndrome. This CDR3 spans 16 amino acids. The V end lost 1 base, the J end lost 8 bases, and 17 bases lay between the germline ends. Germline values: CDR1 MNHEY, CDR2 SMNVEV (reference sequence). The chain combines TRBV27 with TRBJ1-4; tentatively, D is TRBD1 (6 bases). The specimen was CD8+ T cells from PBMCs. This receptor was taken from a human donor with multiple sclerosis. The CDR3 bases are TGTGCCAGCAGTTTATTTGGTCGGGGGGCGGAGGAAAAACTGTTTTTT. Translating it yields CASSLFGRGAEEKLFF.